One sample yielded the 23 T cell receptor beta chains listed below, sequenced in a study of shared clonotypes between healthy human individuals. Sequencing used immunoSEQ multiplex PCR; TCRdb keeps in-frame clones, though not all of them. Counted here are around 2,000,000 clones, approximately 95% occurring once; the ten biggest clones make up more than 0.95%. CD45RO negativity and positive selection for CCR7 defined naive CD8 cells, a population that excluded terminally differentiated effector memory CD45RA+ cells. The source material was naive CD8+ T cells sorted from blood. The receptors were sampled from a man between 18 and 35 years old in good health.

This clone was observed once. This chain connects TRBV6-5 to TRBJ1-6; possible D gene TRBD1, 5 bases. Trimming left V 5 bases short and J 5 bases short, with 10 bases between. Germline V lookup: CDR1 MNHEY, CDR2 SVGAGI. The CDR3 extends over 14 amino acids. The CDR3 reads CASSQGTDNSPLHF. CDR3 sequence (DNA): TGTGCCAGCAGTCAAGGGACGGATAATTCACCCCTCCACTTT.

The chain has TRBV4-2 and TRBJ2-4, with 12 positions matching TRBD2. CDR1 is LGHNA and CDR2 is YNFKEQ in the germline V gene. With V trimmed by 0 bases and J by 3 bases, 6 bases remained unmatched. CDR3 length: 18 residues. CDR3 in amino acids: CASSQERLAGDDKNIQYF. As DNA, the CDR3 is TGTGCCAGCAGCCAAGAAAGACTAGCGGGAGATGACAAAAACATTCAGTACTTC.

The V call is TRBV6-1, the J call TRBJ2-3; D possibly corresponds to TRBD1 (5 bases). In germline, CDR1 is MNHNS, CDR2 SASEGT. The germline V and J ends were trimmed by 3 bases and 2 bases, with 18 bases remaining between them. This CDR3 is 17 amino acids long. In nucleotides, the CDR3 is TGTGCCAGCAGTGATTACGGGTGGGGCCTAGACACAGATACGCAGTATTTT. It encodes CASSDYGWGLDTDTQYF.

Note on this clone: This sample includes further DNA sequences coding for the same CDR3. This chain links TRBV5-1 with TRBJ2-5; TRBD1 agrees at 8 bases. The CDR3 covers 13 residues. Germline trimming cut 4 bases from V and 4 bases from J; bases unmatched to any gene: 3. CDR1 is SGHRS and CDR2 is YFSETQ in the germline V gene. The CDR3 here is CASSLDRGETQYF. The CDR3 coding sequence is TGCGCCAGCAGCCTCGACAGGGGAGAGACCCAGTACTTC.

The gene calls are TRBV27 and TRBJ1-4; 8 nucleotides agree with TRBD1. This CDR3 region has 16 residues. The germline gives CDR1 MNHEY, CDR2 SMNVEV (reference sequence). The V and J ends lost 5 bases and 1 base, in that order; junction bases with no gene match: 6. CDR3: CASSPTGVGTNEKLFF. CDR3 sequence (DNA): TGTGCCAGCAGTCCGACAGGGGTCGGAACTAATGAAAAACTGTTTTTT.

Here the CDR3 DNA reads TGTGCCAGCAGCTCGGGACTAGCGGACACAGATACGCAGTATTTT. This codes for CASSSGLADTDTQYF. The chain joins TRBV9 to TRBJ2-3; 11 nucleotides agree with TRBD2. Per the germline V gene, CDR1 is SGDLS and CDR2 is YYNGEE. Trimming at V came to 4 bases and at J to 2 bases, leaving 3 bases not matched to a gene. The CDR3 is 15 amino acids.

Regarding this clone: Other DNA sequences in this specimen translate into the identical CDR3. This chain uses TRBV6-5 with TRBJ2-7, with 8 bases matching TRBD2. The CDR3 is made up of 15 amino acids. The trim removed 2 bases at V and 1 base at J, leaving 4 bases unmatched. The germline CDR1 and CDR2 sequences are MNHEY and SVGAGI. In DNA, the CDR3 is TGTGCCAGCAGTTACGGGGCGGGAGGTTCCTACGAGCAGTACTTC. Translating it yields CASSYGAGGSYEQYF.

This clone appeared once. Other DNA sequences within the sample encode an identical CDR3. The chain is built from TRBV5-6 and TRBJ2-1; the match to TRBD2 covers 8 bases. Germline CDR1 SGHDT, CDR2 YYEEEE. The ends lost 4 bases at V and 0 bases at J; junction bases unmatched: 3. This CDR3 region has 15 residues. CDR3 sequence reads: CASSLSGSSYNEQFF. The CDR3 DNA reads TGTGCCAGCAGCCTCAGCGGGAGCTCCTACAATGAGCAGTTCTTC.

This clone has only a few counts. Written as DNA, the CDR3 is TGTGCCAGCAGCTTAGACACCGGGGAGCTGTTTTTT. Translated, it gives CASSLDTGELFF. This chain uses TRBV13 with TRBJ2-2; no firm D call. Trimming left V 1 base short and J 3 bases short, with 0 bases between. The CDR3 is 12 amino acids. CDR1 is PRHDT, CDR2 FYEKMQ, per germline (reference sequence).

The chain couples TRBV9 to TRBJ1-3; the D gene is possibly TRBD1 (6 bases). Trimming stripped 4 bases from V and 2 bases from J, with 13 bases between. From germline, CDR1 is SGDLS and CDR2 YYNGEE. This CDR3 region has 15 residues. The CDR3 spells CASSPEQGTGNTIYF. CDR3 DNA sequence: TGTGCCAGCAGCCCCGAACAGGGAACTGGAAACACCATATATTTT.

The CDR3 DNA sequence: TGTGCCAGCAGCCAAGAGGGCCGGGCGCAAGAGACCCAGTACTTC. Encoded protein: CASSQEGRAQETQYF. The chain uses TRBV14 and TRBJ2-5; D remains unclear. From germline, CDR1 is SGHDN and CDR2 FVKESK. V was pared by 0 bases and J by 2 bases, with 10 bases between. The CDR3 spans 15 residues.

The V and J genes are TRBV7-6 and TRBJ2-5; 11 bases are shared with TRBD2. The CDR3 totals 16 residues. The germline V gene has CDR1 SGHVS and CDR2 FNYEAQ. With 3 bases clipped from V and 5 bases from J, the junction kept 8 bases outside the gene matches. The DNA of the CDR3 is TGTGCCAGCAGCTTTCCGGCGGGACTAGCGGAGGAGACCCAGTACTTC. This codes for CASSFPAGLAEETQYF.

This chain connects TRBV6-6 to TRBJ1-6; no definite D call. Deletions cut 5 bases from V and 7 bases from J, with 6 bases between. There are 12 residues in the CDR3. The germline V gene encodes CDR1 MNHNY and CDR2 SVGAGI (reference sequence). In DNA form, the CDR3 reads TGTGCCAGCAGTCTCCTCAATTCACCCCTCCACTTT. Its translation: CASSLLNSPLHF.

V gene TRBV15 combines with J gene TRBJ1-4; 8 bases map to TRBD1. The CDR3 has 17 residues. Trimming at V came to 5 bases and at J to 5 bases, leaving 13 bases not matched to a gene. Germline loops: CDR1 LNHNV, CDR2 YYDKDF (reference sequence). Here the CDR3 DNA reads TGTGCCACCAGCCTCGGACAGGGCCTGGGGTTGAATGAAAAACTGTTTTTT. Its translation is CATSLGQGLGLNEKLFF.

The rearrangement uses TRBV7-9 and TRBJ1-2; unclear D gene. Germline-derived CDR1 and CDR2 are SEHNR and FQNEAQ (reference sequence). Between the trimmed V and J ends, which lost 1 base and 6 bases, there was a span of 9 bases. The CDR3 covers 13 residues. The CDR3 is CASSLGAGDGYTF. The CDR3 region has the DNA TGTGCCAGCAGCTTAGGCGCAGGAGATGGCTACACCTTC.

This chain uses TRBV10-2 with TRBJ2-5; D is possibly TRBD1 or TRBD2 (5 bases each). The V gene lost 0 bases and the J gene lost 11 bases, with 16 bases spanning the gap. Germline CDR1 reads WSHSY; CDR2 reads SAAADI. CDR3 length: 14 amino acids. The CDR3 DNA is TGCGCCAGCAGTGAGTCGACAGTCCCTTGGGGGCAGTACTTC. Protein: CASSESTVPWGQYF.

The rearrangement joins TRBV19 to TRBJ2-7; perhaps TRBD1 as D (6 bases). The CDR3 has 13 amino acids. V was shortened by 5 bases and J by 3 bases, with 11 bases between the two germline ends. Per germline, CDR1 LNHDA and CDR2 SQIVND (reference sequence). This chain's CDR3 is CASSSNRVYEQYF. CDR3 bases: TGTGCCAGTAGTTCTAACAGGGTCTACGAGCAGTACTTC.

This clone was detected once. The chain links TRBV5-1 to TRBJ2-5; 7 bases match TRBD2. The CDR3 loop spans 17 amino acids. J lost 1 base, V lost 0 bases, and 9 bases had no gene match. The germline CDR1 and CDR2 sequences are SGHRS and YFSETQ. The DNA for the CDR3 is TGCGCCAGCAGCTTGGGGGAGGGAGCGGGTTTCCAAGAGACCCAGTACTTC. Translation: CASSLGEGAGFQETQYF.

This clone was counted once. The rearrangement joins TRBV2 to TRBJ1-1; D perhaps matches TRBD1 (5 bases). Trimming pared 8 bases from V and 4 bases from J, leaving 17 bases between. This CDR3 is built from 14 residues. Germline V CDR1 and CDR2: SNHLY, FYNNEI. CDR3 DNA: TGTGCCAGCGCTGACCAGGGACTAGCCACTGAAGCTTTCTTT. Encoded protein: CASADQGLATEAFF.

The chain has TRBV5-1 and TRBJ2-1, with 8 nucleotides matching TRBD2. Germline V gives CDR1 SGHRS, CDR2 YFSETQ. Losses at the gene ends were 4 bases for V and 4 bases for J; bases not matched to a gene: 4. The CDR3 extends over 14 amino acids. CDR3 DNA: TGCGCCAGCAGCGGTAGCGGGGTATACAATGAGCAGTTCTTC. It codes for CASSGSGVYNEQFF.

The rearrangement uses TRBV9 and TRBJ1-1; D is possibly TRBD1 (5 bases). Trimming shortened V by 0 bases and J by 6 bases, and 15 bases separated the two germline ends. Germline V gene sequence: CDR1 SGDLS, CDR2 YYNGEE. This CDR3 region has 15 residues. The CDR3: CASSVEGGDRAEAFF. The CDR3 nucleotides are TGTGCCAGCAGCGTAGAGGGAGGGGATCGCGCTGAAGCTTTCTTT.

V is TRBV6-1 and J is TRBJ1-2, with 11 positions matching TRBD1. V trimming: 3 bases; J trimming: 8 bases; junction bases outside the gene matches: 8. CDR3 length equals 15 residues. Germline CDR1 MNHNS, CDR2 SASEGT. The CDR3, as DNA: TGTGCCAGCAGTGACAACCGGGACAGGGGGGGCGGCTACACCTTC. Translating gives CASSDNRDRGGGYTF.

The V gene is TRBV7-9, the J gene TRBJ1-2, with 8 bases matching TRBD1. This CDR3 region has 15 residues. From germline, CDR1 is SEHNR and CDR2 FQNEAQ (reference sequence). With 3 bases clipped from V and 2 bases from J, the junction kept 5 bases outside the gene matches. Here the CDR3 reads CASSFPGGTNYGYTF. The CDR3 DNA follows: TGTGCCAGCAGCTTTCCAGGGGGCACAAACTATGGCTACACCTTC. The variable domain in full, with the rest retrieved from reference TRBV7-9 and TRBJ1-2, is DTGVSQNPRHKITKRGQNVTFRCDPISEHNRLYWYRQTLGQGPEFLTYFQNEAQLEKSRLLSDRFSAERPKGSFSTLEIQRTEQGDSAMYLCASSFPGGTNYGYTFGSGTRLTVV.